The clone carrying this T cell receptor (beta chain) has just a few counts. The repertoire was sequenced with immunoSEQ multiplex PCR; TCRdb's copy has only in-frame clones and lacks some. The sample lists roughly 56,000 clones; about four fifths were seen once. This CDR3 region has 13 residues. The ends lost 7 bases at V and 4 bases at J; junction bases unmatched: 5. Germline assignment: CDR1 MNHEY and CDR2 SMNVEV (reference sequence). These data belong to a study of OX40 agonist ivuxolimab in advanced cancers. This receptor was obtained from an adult with an advanced solid tumor such as melanoma, head and neck, liver or kidney cancer. V gene TRBV27 combines with J gene TRBJ1-1; TRBD1 matches at 8 bases. The sample in question was CD4+ or CD8+ T cells sorted from blood, obtained in a trial of the OX40 agonist ivuxolimab. The CDR3 protein is CASKDRVRTEAFF. The CDR3 region has the DNA TGTGCCAGCAAGGACAGGGTGCGCACTGAAGCTTTCTTT.